This entry is about one TCR beta chain. The length of the CDR3 is 14 residues. Germline V gene lookup returns CDR1 SGHRS and CDR2 YFSETQ. Trimming took 0 bases from V and 8 from J, leaving 12 bases between them. The data stem from a study of CD8+ T cells in alopecia areata. Across the whole study: Treated patients received oral tofacitinib, 5 to 10 mg twice daily. People stayed on tofacitinib for 6 to 18 months, then stopped the drug for 6 months.

As the sequencing template, cDNA was produced by extracting RNA and reverse transcribing it. Method: immunoSEQ multiplex PCR; TCRdb's copy keeps in-frame clones and lacks some. This sample has 130,000 to 150,000 clones, with more than 40% found just once. Alopecia areata patients provided lesional scalp punch biopsies and peripheral blood, both collected for the study. The chain uses TRBV5-1 and TRBJ2-4; D may match TRBD1 or TRBD2 (5 bases each). The receptor comes from a human donor with alopecia areata. What was sequenced was CD4+ T cells sorted from blood. In nucleotides, the CDR3 is TGCGCCAGCAGCTTGGAACTAGGGGTGCACATTCAGTACTTC. It translates to CASSLELGVHIQYF. Full variable domain (missing parts from reference TRBV5-1 and TRBJ2-4): KAGVTQTPRYLIKTRGQQVTLSCSPISGHRSVSWYQQTPGQGLQFLFEYFSETQRNKGNFPGRFSGRQFSNSRSEMNVSTLELGDSALYLCASSLELGVHIQYFGAGTRLSVL.